This T cell receptor beta chain was sequenced during a study of early stage breast cancer tumors. The wider study: The ER+/PR+/HER2- tumors included 7 to 9 ductal and four lobular carcinomas. The study, taken as a whole, reports: Bulk DNA sequencing of unsorted cells missed chain pairing and markers. Tumors had approximately 2.4-fold higher T cell density than normal breast.

Produced via immunoSEQ multiplex PCR; TCRdb's table is partial and in-frame only. This sample has about 50,000 clones, with about three quarters found just once. A word on this clone: Its antigen is currently unknown.

CDR1 and CDR2 from the germline V gene are SGHTA and FQGNSA. The CDR3 loop spans 13 amino acids. V was pared by 8 bases and J by 5 bases, with 13 bases between. The V call is TRBV7-2, the J call TRBJ2-1; possible D gene TRBD2, 6 bases. The TCR originated in a person in their 40s with breast cancer. Sequenced sample: blood. The CDR3 DNA follows: TGTGCCAGCGGGACGGCGGGGCACAATGAGCAGTTCTTC. Amino acids: CASGTAGHNEQFF. The full variable domain, rest sourced from reference TRBV7-2 and TRBJ2-1, is GAGVSQSPSNKVTEKGKDVELRCDPISGHTALYWYRQSLGQGLEFLIYFQGNSAPDKSGLPSDRFSAERTGGSVSTLTIQRTQQEDSAVYLCASGTAGHNEQFFGPGTRLTVL.